Below are 32 T cell receptor beta chains sequenced from a single sample in a study of blood T cell repertoires in COVID-19. Sequenced by immunoSEQ multiplex PCR; TCRdb stores in-frame clones only, minus some. The sample has under 200,000 clones, more than 75% seen once; the top ten hold around 5%. Sequencing input: peripheral blood. These receptors all come from a woman of 80 years or more with acute or convalescent COVID-19.

This chain uses TRBV7-2 with TRBJ1-1, with 8 positions matching TRBD1. CDR1 is SGHTA and CDR2 is FQGNSA in the germline V gene. Trimming cost V 4 bases and J 0 bases; bases outside gene matches: 4. The CDR3 is 15 amino acids. The DNA of the CDR3 is TGTGCCAGCAGCTCTCAGGGGGCACTGAACACTGAAGCTTTCTTT. This translates into CASSSQGALNTEAFF. The full variable domain, completed using reference TRBV7-2 and TRBJ1-1, is GAGVSQSPSNKVTEKGKDVELRCDPISGHTALYWYRQSLGQGLEFLIYFQGNSAPDKSGLPSDRFSAERTGGSVSTLTIQRTQQEDSAVYLCASSSQGALNTEAFFGQGTRLTVV.

The chain is built from TRBV5-1 and TRBJ2-1, with 9 bases aligning to TRBD2. This CDR3 contains 13 residues. V was clipped by 0 bases and J by 13 bases; unmatched bases: 5. Germline CDR1 SGHRS, CDR2 YFSETQ. The CDR3 DNA follows: TGCGCCAGCAGCTTGGAAGGCGGGAGGGCCCAGTTCTTC. This encodes CASSLEGGRAQFF.

A word on this clone: The junction departs from the called germline gene at one end, perhaps through a read error. V gene TRBV7-2 combines with J gene TRBJ2-3; 8 nucleotides match TRBD2. The CDR3 contains 14 residues. Germline loops: CDR1 SGHTA, CDR2 FQGNSA. CDR3 nucleotides: TGTGCCAGCAGCTCACGGACTAGCAAAGATACGCAGTATTTT. This codes for CASSSRTSKDTQYF. Filled out from reference TRBV7-2 and TRBJ2-3, the complete variable domain reads GAGVSQSPSNKVTEKGKDVELRCDPISGHTALYWYRQSLGQGLEFLIYFQGNSAPDKSGLPSDRFSAERTGGSVSTLTIQRTQQEDSAVYLCASSSRTSKDTQYFGPGTRLTVL.

The rearrangement links TRBV18 to TRBJ1-4; D is uncertain. Germline loops: CDR1 KGHSH, CDR2 LQKENI. With 7 bases removed from V and 8 bases from J, the gap between germline ends came to 14 bases. This CDR3 spans 13 amino acids. The CDR3 region is CASFEVVREKLFF. CDR3 nucleotide sequence: TGTGCCAGCTTTGAAGTTGTTCGGGAAAAACTGTTTTTT.

V usage is TRBV28 and J usage is TRBJ1-6; 10 bases are shared with TRBD1. V dropped 10 bases and J dropped 6; count of bases not matched to a gene: 15. Germline loops: CDR1 MDHEN, CDR2 SYDVKM. The CDR3 has 17 residues. CDR3 coding DNA: TGTGCCATCCCGAGTACCCCCGGGACAGGGGTTAATTCACCCCTCCACTTT. Translation gives CAIPSTPGTGVNSPLHF. Full variable domain (rest looked up from reference TRBV28 and TRBJ1-6): DVKVTQSSRYLVKRTGEKVFLECVQDMDHENMFWYRQDPGLGLRLIYFSYDVKMKEKGDIPEGYSVSREKKERFSLILESASTNQTSMYLCAIPSTPGTGVNSPLHFGNGTRLTVT.

The genes are TRBV24-1 and TRBJ2-1; D remains unclear. Between the trimmed V and J ends, which lost 6 bases and 3 bases, there was a span of 14 bases. Germline CDR1 reads KGHDR; CDR2 reads SFDVKD. CDR3 length: 15 amino acids. CDR3: CATSTTNLNYNEQFF. Here the CDR3 DNA reads TGTGCCACCAGTACCACAAATTTGAACTACAATGAGCAGTTCTTC.

The J gene is TRBJ1-3, the V gene TRBV30, with a tentative D call TRBD1 (6 bases). This CDR3 is built from 14 residues. Trimming took 0 bases from V and 7 from J, leaving 13 bases between them. CDR1 GTSNPN and CDR2 SVGIG come from the germline V gene (reference sequence). CDR3 residues: CAWSVGGARNTIYF. The CDR3 nucleotides are TGTGCCTGGAGTGTTGGGGGGGCACGGAACACCATATATTTT.

CDR3 loop: CASNAQRGGTDTQYF. The CDR3 bases are TGTGCCAGCAACGCCCAGCGGGGCGGGACAGATACGCAGTATTTT. V is TRBV28 and J is TRBJ2-3, with 7 bases matching TRBD2. The CDR3 is made up of 15 amino acids. Germline CDR1 is MDHEN and CDR2 is SYDVKM. Unmatched junction bases numbered 10, after V lost 7 bases and J lost 3 bases. Filled out from reference TRBV28 and TRBJ2-3, the complete variable domain reads DVKVTQSSRYLVKRTGEKVFLECVQDMDHENMFWYRQDPGLGLRLIYFSYDVKMKEKGDIPEGYSVSREKKERFSLILESASTNQTSMYLCASNAQRGGTDTQYFGPGTRLTVL.

Points on this clone: This sample also contains other DNA sequences that code for the same CDR3. The chain joins TRBV18 to TRBJ2-7, with 8 bases matching TRBD2. The CDR3 extends over 15 amino acids. The junction had 3 bases not matched to a gene; V was cut back by 1 base and J by 1 base. Germline V lookup: CDR1 KGHSH, CDR2 LQKENI. The chain's CDR3 is CASSPLAGGSYEQYF. The CDR3 DNA follows: TGTGCCAGCTCACCACTGGCGGGAGGATCCTACGAGCAGTACTTC.

The CDR3 DNA reads TGTGCCAGCAGTGCCCCGGGACAGGGAAACTATGGCTACACCTTC. Residues: CASSAPGQGNYGYTF. V usage is TRBV27 and J usage is TRBJ1-2; 9 bases match TRBD1. There are 15 residues in the CDR3. The J segment lost 2 bases and the V segment lost 5 bases, leaving 6 bases of the junction unmatched. The germline CDR1 and CDR2 sequences are MNHEY and SMNVEV (reference sequence).

The chain couples TRBV4-3 to TRBJ1-2; D gene unclear. The CDR3 extends over 13 amino acids. Between the trimmed V and J ends, which lost 4 bases and 4 bases, there was a span of 10 bases. From germline, CDR1 is LGHNA and CDR2 YSLEER. The CDR3 spells CASSPAPGYGYTF. DNA of the CDR3: TGCGCCAGCAGCCCAGCCCCAGGCTATGGCTACACCTTC.

This clone appeared a few times. The CDR3 DNA reads as TGTGCCAGCAGTGAACATAGAGGCAGGGGTGAAAAACTGTTTTTT. Protein: CASSEHRGRGEKLFF. This chain connects TRBV6-1 to TRBJ1-4, with a weak D call TRBD1 (6 bases). Germline V gene data show CDR1 as MNHNS and CDR2 as SASEGT. The germline V and J ends were trimmed by 2 bases and 7 bases, with 14 bases remaining between them. The CDR3 has 15 amino acids.

CDR3 loop: CASSYGRGGKNIQYF. The CDR3 nucleotides read TGTGCCAGCAGTTACGGACGGGGGGGAAAAAACATTCAGTACTTC. The rearrangement joins TRBV6-2 or TRBV6-3 to TRBJ2-4; 8 bases align to TRBD2. The J segment lost 4 bases and the V segment lost 2 bases, leaving 4 bases of the junction unmatched. The CDR3 is 15 residues long. Germline CDR1 is MNHEY and CDR2 is SVGEGT.

This chain joins TRBV7-2 and TRBJ1-4, with D maybe TRBD1 (6 bases). The CDR3 extends over 12 amino acids. Germline V gene data show CDR1 as SGHTA and CDR2 as FQGNSA. Trimming took off 1 base at V and 13 bases at J, with 10 bases between the two ends. The DNA of the CDR3 is TGTGCCAGCAGCTTAGGGGGGCGAGTACTGTTTTTT. Amino acid sequence: CASSLGGRVLFF.

The chain employs TRBV19 and TRBJ1-2; 8 bases match TRBD1. The CDR3 totals 17 residues. Germline-derived CDR1 and CDR2 are LNHDA and SQIVND (reference sequence). V lost 7 bases, J lost 4 bases, and 17 bases stayed unmatched. In nucleotides, the CDR3 is TGTGCCAGTACCACCGGGGGCAGGGGGCGCGATATCTATGGCTACACCTTC. Amino acid sequence: CASTTGGRGRDIYGYTF.

The V gene is TRBV6-1, the J gene TRBJ1-6; maybe TRBD1 (5 bases). Germline assignment: CDR1 MNHNS and CDR2 SASEGT. The CDR3 contains 15 residues. The V end lost 2 bases, the J end lost 10 bases, and 15 bases lay between the germline ends. CDR3 nucleotides: TGTGCCAGCAGTGAAATGGTCAGGGCACGGTCACCCCTCCACTTT. Protein product: CASSEMVRARSPLHF.

The rearrangement uses TRBV7-2 and TRBJ2-7; TRBD1 agrees at 12 bases. V gave up 8 bases and J gave up 6 bases; unmatched junction bases: 11. Germline CDR1 and CDR2: SGHTA and FQGNSA. This CDR3 spans 15 amino acids. CDR3 DNA sequence: TGTGCCAGCTCCCTATCAGGGGACAGGGGGCTCGAGCAGTACTTC. Its translation is CASSLSGDRGLEQYF.

This clone was seen more than once but under ten times. This chain uses TRBV27 with TRBJ2-3, with D maybe TRBD1 (5 bases). The CDR3 contains 15 residues. The germline CDR1 and CDR2 sequences are MNHEY and SMNVEV (reference sequence). Trimming took 3 bases from V and 0 from J, leaving 10 bases between them. The CDR3 DNA follows: TGTGCCAGCAGTTTGACAGACCCTAGCACAGATACGCAGTATTTT. This gives the protein CASSLTDPSTDTQYF.

This clone was picked up a small number of times. The chain carries TRBV4-1 and TRBJ1-5; D is unclear. The germline V gene has CDR1 MGHRA and CDR2 YSYEKL. Deletions cut 0 bases from V and 10 bases from J, with 10 bases between. The CDR3 loop spans 13 amino acids. The CDR3 loop is CASSQEEGVPQHF. The CDR3 DNA is TGCGCCAGCAGCCAAGAAGAGGGTGTACCCCAGCATTTT.

The chain carries TRBV6-2 or TRBV6-3 and TRBJ2-1, with TRBD2 matching 11 bases. The CDR3 length is 15 residues. V shed 5 bases and J 3 bases; nucleotides not matched to a gene: 3. Germline assignment: CDR1 MNHEY and CDR2 SVGEGT. The CDR3 bases are TGTGCCAGCAGTCTAGCGGGAGGATTCTACAATGAGCAGTTCTTC. Protein product: CASSLAGGFYNEQFF.

The chain is built from TRBV4-1 and TRBJ1-2; 8 bases align to TRBD1. The trim removed 1 base at V and 2 bases at J, leaving 0 bases unmatched. CDR1 and CDR2 (germline): MGHRA, YSYEKL. The CDR3 runs to 14 residues. The CDR3 nucleotides are TGCGCCAGCAGCCAAGGGACAGGGAACTATGGCTACACCTTC. Translation gives CASSQGTGNYGYTF.

This sequence joins TRBV27 and TRBJ1-2; D possibly corresponds to TRBD1 (6 bases). The germline V and J ends were trimmed by 5 bases and 7 bases, with 14 bases remaining between them. CDR1 is MNHEY, CDR2 SMNVEV, per germline (reference sequence). The CDR3 length is 13 residues. This CDR3 reads CASSPRRGSGYTF. DNA of the CDR3: TGTGCCAGCAGTCCCCGCAGGGGCTCTGGCTACACCTTC.

The CDR3 DNA sequence: TGTGCCAGCAGTGTCGCTTTCAGCTCTGGAAACACCATATATTTT. It is translated as CASSVAFSSGNTIYF. The chain couples TRBV28 to TRBJ1-3; D remains ambiguous. CDR3 length: 15 residues. Between the trimmed V and J ends, which lost 5 bases and 0 bases, there was a span of 11 bases. Germline-derived CDR1 and CDR2 are MDHEN and SYDVKM.

This chain connects TRBV7-3 to TRBJ2-7, with 8 bases aligning to TRBD2. The V segment lost 4 bases and the J segment 6 bases; nucleotides outside the gene matches: 8. The CDR3 has 14 residues. Germline V CDR1 and CDR2: SGHTA, FQGTGA. The CDR3 region is CASSSGLGAGEQYF. CDR3 coding DNA: TGTGCCAGCAGCTCGGGACTAGGGGCGGGCGAGCAGTACTTC.

This clone was seen just once. The rearrangement joins TRBV4-2 to TRBJ2-7; 11 bases line up with TRBD2. Losses at the gene ends were 4 bases for V and 6 bases for J; bases not matched to a gene: 11. The CDR3 extends over 16 amino acids. Germline V gives CDR1 LGHNA, CDR2 YNFKEQ. The CDR3 DNA sequence: TGTGCCAGCAGCCCCCAACCTAGCGGGAGGAGTGGCGAGCAGTACTTC. Residues: CASSPQPSGRSGEQYF.

The rearrangement uses TRBV4-3 and TRBJ2-7; 9 nucleotides align to TRBD2. The junction had 5 bases not matched to a gene; V was cut back by 1 base and J by 10 bases. This CDR3 has 13 amino acids. Per germline, CDR1 LGHNA and CDR2 YSLEER. The CDR3 reads CASSQVAGVEQYF. The DNA of the CDR3 is TGCGCCAGCAGCCAAGTAGCGGGAGTGGAACAGTACTTC.

The CDR3 region has the DNA TGTGCCAGCAGTTTCGGTTGGGGCAGCCCGGCCGCAGATACGCAGTATTTT. This encodes CASSFGWGSPAADTQYF. The chain couples TRBV27 to TRBJ2-3, with a possible D match to TRBD1 (5 bases). Germline V gene lookup returns CDR1 MNHEY and CDR2 SMNVEV (reference sequence). V shed 3 bases and J shed 4 bases, with 20 bases lying between them. This CDR3 has 17 amino acids.

In its sample, this clone was seen a few times. The chain links TRBV3-1 (or the pseudogene TRBV3-2) to TRBJ1-5; D is unresolved. Germline CDR1 is LGHDT and CDR2 is YNNKEL (reference sequence). The CDR3 covers 17 residues. V lost 0 bases and J 5 bases, leaving 17 bases between the germline ends. In nucleotides, the CDR3 is TGTGCCAGCAGCCAAGATCGCATGGGCGGGATGGATCAGCCCCAGCATTTT. Its translation: CASSQDRMGGMDQPQHF.

This sequence joins TRBV6-4 and TRBJ1-5; D is unclear. Germline CDR1 is MRHNA and CDR2 is SNTAGT. The CDR3 runs to 13 residues. Trimming shortened V by 7 bases and J by 6 bases, and 13 bases separated the two germline ends. In DNA, the CDR3 is TGTGCCAGCACGGGAGTGGTCAGTCAGCCCCAGCATTTT. This sequence encodes CASTGVVSQPQHF.

The chain joins TRBV5-1 to TRBJ1-2; TRBD1 matches 7 bases. CDR1 and CDR2 from the germline V gene are SGHRS and YFSETQ. This CDR3 is 17 amino acids long. V trimming: 3 bases; J trimming: 4 bases; junction bases outside the gene matches: 15. CDR3 DNA sequence: TGCGCCAGCAGCTCCACCCCAGTGGAGGGGACAGCCTATGGCTACACCTTC. It encodes CASSSTPVEGTAYGYTF.

This sequence joins TRBV14 and TRBJ1-2; D not certain. This CDR3 has 14 amino acids. V shed 1 base and J shed 3 bases, with 9 bases lying between them. The germline CDR1 and CDR2 sequences are SGHDN and FVKESK. The CDR3 region is CASSQAGLYYGYTF. The CDR3 nucleotides are TGTGCCAGCAGCCAAGCAGGCCTCTACTATGGCTACACCTTC.

The chain employs TRBV18 and TRBJ1-1, with D hard to call. Trimming took off 5 bases at V and 0 bases at J, with 13 bases between the two ends. CDR3 length: 15 amino acids. Germline values: CDR1 KGHSH, CDR2 LQKENI. CDR3 amino acids: CASSSMADMNTEAFF. CDR3 DNA sequence: TGTGCCAGCTCATCGATGGCAGACATGAACACTGAAGCTTTCTTT.